These 15 T cell receptor beta chains came from one sample sequenced in a study of cytomegalovirus exposure and HLA in healthy donors. Researchers ran the PCR with 60 Vbeta and 13 Jbeta primers. The data were produced by immunoSEQ multiplex PCR, yet TCRdb's version contains in-frame clones alone and is incomplete. Of about 77,000 clones listed, around 78% are singletons. The sequenced sample consisted of PBMCs. The receptors shown here come from a man between 35 and 55 years old in good health and CMV-seronegative.

This clone is a singleton in its sample. This chain links TRBV2 with TRBJ2-3; no reliable D call. Looked up from germline, CDR1 is SNHLY and CDR2 is FYNNEI. The CDR3 has 12 residues. Trimming cost V 11 bases and J 2 bases, with 11 bases left between them. CDR3 coding DNA: TGTGCCGGCGGAGAGGACACAGATACGCAGTATTTT. This codes for CAGGEDTDTQYF.

The chain combines TRBV30 with TRBJ1-6, with D perhaps matching TRBD1 (6 bases). The V end lost 1 base, the J end lost 3 bases, and 7 bases lay between the germline ends. Looked up from germline, CDR1 is GTSNPN and CDR2 is SVGIG (reference sequence). The CDR3 runs to 14 residues. CDR3 sequence reads: CAWSGRGYNSPLHF. The CDR3, as DNA: TGTGCCTGGAGTGGCAGGGGCTATAATTCACCCCTCCACTTT. The full variable domain, with the rest looked up from reference TRBV30 and TRBJ1-6, is SQTIHQWPATLVQPVGSPLSLECTVEGTSNPNLYWYRQAAGRGLQLLFYSVGIGQISSEVPQNLSASRPQDRQFILSSKKLLLSDSGFYLCAWSGRGYNSPLHFGNGTRLTVT.

This chain uses TRBV7-9 with TRBJ1-3; D is unclear. Germline V gene sequence: CDR1 SEHNR, CDR2 FQNEAQ (reference sequence). The CDR3 spans 14 residues. Trimming took off 4 bases at V and 0 bases at J, with 7 bases between the two ends. The CDR3 loop is CASSSRFSGNTIYF. The CDR3 region has the DNA TGTGCCAGCAGCTCCCGGTTCTCTGGAAACACCATATATTTT.

The V call is TRBV2, the J call TRBJ1-5; 11 positions agree with TRBD1. The V gene's germline CDR1 is SNHLY and CDR2 FYNNEI. The CDR3 has 14 residues. V lost 5 bases and J lost 5; bases outside the gene matches: 2. CDR3: CASSWTGGDQPQHF. CDR3 sequence (DNA): TGTGCCAGCAGTTGGACAGGGGGCGATCAGCCCCAGCATTTT. Drawing the rest from reference TRBV2 and TRBJ1-5, the complete variable domain is EPEVTQTPSHQVTQMGQEVILRCVPISNHLYFYWYRQILGQKVEFLVSFYNNEISEKSEIFDDQFSVERPDGSNFTLKIRSTKLEDSAMYFCASSWTGGDQPQHFGDGTRLSIL.

This clone turned up a few times. The chain recombines TRBV10-3 with TRBJ1-1, with TRBD1 matching over 10 bases. Germline V CDR1 and CDR2: ENHRY, SYGVKD. The length of the CDR3 is 15 residues. The trim removed 4 bases at V and 0 bases at J, leaving 2 bases unmatched. This chain's CDR3 is CAISGQGALNTEAFF. DNA for the CDR3: TGTGCCATCAGTGGACAGGGGGCTCTGAACACTGAAGCTTTCTTT.

Only one count was recorded for this clone. This chain uses TRBV20-1 with TRBJ1-2; no clear D gene. Germline-derived CDR1 and CDR2 are DFQATT and SNEGSKA (reference sequence). Trimming removed 1 base at V and 7 bases at J, with 7 bases between. The CDR3 length is 11 residues. Written as DNA, the CDR3 is TGCAGTGCTAGAGTTCCGAGTGGCTACACCTTC. Protein: CSARVPSGYTF.

The rearrangement joins TRBV4-3 to TRBJ2-3; D is perhaps TRBD2 (7 bases). The CDR3 has 17 residues. The germline CDR1 and CDR2 sequences are LGHNA and YSLEER. The V gene lost 1 base and the J gene lost 1 base, with 15 bases spanning the gap. The CDR3 DNA reads TGCGCCAGCAGCCAAGGGACTAGGGGGATTGGCACAGATACGCAGTATTTT. Translation: CASSQGTRGIGTDTQYF.

The rearrangement uses TRBV30 and TRBJ2-7; D is perhaps TRBD1 (6 bases). The CDR3 runs 14 residues. The ends were cut back, 4 bases at V and 5 bases at J, with 18 bases in the middle. The V gene's germline CDR1 is GTSNPN and CDR2 SVGIG (reference sequence). CDR3 amino acids: CAWTPGQSNHEQYF. The CDR3 coding sequence is TGTGCCTGGACACCGGGACAATCCAACCACGAGCAGTACTTC.

This clone was seen more than once but under ten times. This rearrangement joins TRBV6-5 to TRBJ1-1, with 7 positions matching TRBD1. CDR1 and CDR2 (germline): MNHEY, SVGAGI. Losses at the gene ends were 10 bases for V and 11 bases for J; bases not matched to a gene: 19. This CDR3 has 14 residues. This chain's CDR3 is CATRKSMRTGSAFF. Here the CDR3 DNA reads TGTGCCACCCGGAAATCAATGCGGACAGGCTCCGCTTTCTTT.

The chain uses TRBV11-2 and TRBJ2-5, with D tentatively TRBD2 (6 bases). The better agreement between TRBJ2-7 and the DNA end casts doubt on the J call. Germline V CDR1 and CDR2: SGHAT, FQNNGV. The length of the CDR3 is 14 residues. In nucleotides, the CDR3 is TGTGCCAGCAGCCCCGGGACTGCGTCCTACGAGCAGTACTTC. Translating it yields CASSPGTASYEQYF.

The chain recombines TRBV6-1 with TRBJ2-7; 9 bases align to TRBD1. V was pared by 5 bases and J by 3 bases, with 5 bases of the junction left unmatched. This CDR3 is built from 14 residues. Germline V gene data show CDR1 as MNHNS and CDR2 as SASEGT. The CDR3 protein is CASSPGQGIYEQYF. The CDR3 region has the DNA TGTGCCAGCAGTCCGGGACAGGGTATCTACGAGCAGTACTTC.

This chain uses TRBV7-2 with TRBJ2-7, with 7 bases fitting TRBD2. J was trimmed by 0 bases and V by 1 base; bases with no gene match: 6. CDR3 length: 16 residues. CDR1 is SGHTA and CDR2 is FQGNSA in the germline V gene. This CDR3 reads CASSLDPKRDSYEQYF. The CDR3 DNA follows: TGTGCCAGCAGCTTAGACCCTAAGCGGGACTCCTACGAGCAGTACTTC.

The J gene is TRBJ2-4, the V gene TRBV15; D call uncertain. This CDR3 contains 15 residues. Trimming stripped 3 bases from V and 6 bases from J, with 15 bases between. The germline CDR1 and CDR2 sequences are LNHNV and YYDKDF (reference sequence). The CDR3 nucleotides read TGTGCCACCAGCAGGGTCGCGGATTCGAGAAACATTCAGTACTTC. This translates into CATSRVADSRNIQYF. Drawing the rest from reference TRBV15 and TRBJ2-4, the complete variable domain is DAMVIQNPRYQVTQFGKPVTLSCSQTLNHNVMYWYQQKSSQAPKLLFHYYDKDFNNEADTPDNFQSRRPNTSFCFLDIRSPGLGDTAMYLCATSRVADSRNIQYFGAGTRLSVL.

The V gene is TRBV6-5, the J gene TRBJ2-7; a possible D gene is TRBD1 (5 bases). The CDR3 is 15 residues long. The germline V gene encodes CDR1 MNHEY and CDR2 SVGAGI. Trimming took off 0 bases at V and 5 bases at J, with 14 bases between the two ends. The DNA for the CDR3 is TGTGCCAGCAGTTACTCGATAATCTCACAGGACGAGCAGTACTTC. Its protein is CASSYSIISQDEQYF.

The chain couples TRBV5-1 to TRBJ1-1, with D unclear. Looked up from germline, CDR1 is SGHRS and CDR2 is YFSETQ. Trimming pared 3 bases from V and 7 bases from J, leaving 19 bases between. The CDR3 contains 15 residues. The CDR3 DNA reads as TGCGCCAGCAGCTCCCTGGCAGGAGCCGAGGGTGAAGCTTTCTTT. Translating gives CASSSLAGAEGEAFF. Full variable domain (rest looked up from reference TRBV5-1 and TRBJ1-1): KAGVTQTPRYLIKTRGQQVTLSCSPISGHRSVSWYQQTPGQGLQFLFEYFSETQRNKGNFPGRFSGRQFSNSRSEMNVSTLELGDSALYLCASSSLAGAEGEAFFGQGTRLTVV.